This TCR beta chain emerged from a study of shared clonotypes between healthy human individuals. Comments on this clone: Its antigen is not identified.

Broader study findings: What naive subsets generally showed was a larger estimated richness than memory subsets showed. Between a handful of donors, naive CD4 clonotypes were shared at a level of about 5%. Relative to their counterparts shared across all four donors, non-shared clonotypes exhibited diminished generation probabilities.

The data were produced by immunoSEQ multiplex PCR, yet TCRdb's version contains in-frame clones alone and is incomplete. The sample lists around 750,000 clones, over 65% occurring once. The ends were cut back, 5 bases at V and 5 bases at J, with 10 bases in the middle. CDR3 length equals 13 residues. Germline values: CDR1 MNHNY, CDR2 SVGAGI (reference sequence). All donors were Caucasian adults living in Nashville, Tennessee. The rearrangement links TRBV6-6 to TRBJ1-5; possible D gene TRBD1, 6 bases. The receptor comes from a young woman in good health. The specimen was memory CD4+ T cells sorted from blood. As to subset: CD45RA-negative fraction. In DNA, the CDR3 is TGTGCCAGCAGTCGAAGGGGGGATCAGCCCCAGCATTTT. Its protein product is CASSRRGDQPQHF.